The 13 T cell receptor beta chains presented below share a single source sample, sequenced in a study of blood T cell repertoires in COVID-19. Only in-frame clones appear in the TCRdb table, and some are missing; sequencing was by immunoSEQ multiplex PCR. Here the sample spans around 190,000 clones, around 83% being singletons. Sequenced material: peripheral blood. Source of these receptors: a human donor in a cohort sampled during active COVID-19.

The chain is built from TRBV19 and TRBJ2-7; perhaps TRBD2 as D (5 bases). CDR1 and CDR2 (germline): LNHDA, SQIVND (reference sequence). The CDR3 has 14 residues. V lost 8 bases to trimming and J lost 3 bases, with 17 bases between them. CDR3 sequence: CASRGSATYYEQYF. In DNA form, the CDR3 reads TGTGCCAGTCGCGGGTCGGCGACTTACTACGAGCAGTACTTC.

The chain uses TRBV9 and TRBJ2-5; a weak D match, TRBD1 (5 bases). In germline, CDR1 is SGDLS, CDR2 YYNGEE. The CDR3 is made up of 15 amino acids. V lost 0 bases and J lost 4, with 13 bases in between. CDR3 nucleotides: TGTGCCAGCAGCGTAGGGGGCCAGTTTGGAGAGACCCAGTACTTC. Residues: CASSVGGQFGETQYF.

This clone was detected a few times. The J gene is TRBJ2-6, the V gene TRBV28; D remains ambiguous. This CDR3 region has 16 residues. V was trimmed by 4 bases and J by 1 base, leaving 11 bases between them. Germline values: CDR1 MDHEN, CDR2 SYDVKM. The CDR3 loop is CASSSPVQSGANVLTF. In nucleotides, the CDR3 is TGTGCCAGCAGTTCCCCGGTACAGTCTGGGGCCAACGTCCTGACTTTC.

The J gene is TRBJ1-5, the V gene TRBV28; TRBD1 matches 10 bases. Germline V gives CDR1 MDHEN, CDR2 SYDVKM. J was trimmed by 4 bases and V by 7 bases; bases with no gene match: 7. The CDR3 runs 15 residues. The CDR3, as DNA: TGTGCCAGCACCCTGACAGGGGGCGGAAATCAGCCCCAGCATTTT. It encodes CASTLTGGGNQPQHF.

The V and J genes are TRBV4-3 and TRBJ2-7, with TRBD1 matching 9 bases. The germline CDR1 and CDR2 sequences are LGHNA and YSLEER. The CDR3 covers 15 residues. J lost 4 bases, V lost 4 bases, and 8 bases had no gene match. The CDR3 coding sequence is TGCGCCAGCAGCCGTGAACGGGACAGGGAATACGAGCAGTACTTC. Its protein product is CASSRERDREYEQYF.

The V and J genes are TRBV25-1 and TRBJ2-3, with TRBD2 matching over 7 bases. Germline CDR1 is MGHDK and CDR2 is SYGVNS. This CDR3 is built from 14 residues. V gave up 4 bases and J gave up 2 bases; unmatched junction bases: 3. CDR3 nucleotides: TGTGCCAGCAGTGTGGGGGGGGTCACAGATACGCAGTATTTT. Translated: CASSVGGVTDTQYF. Filled out from reference TRBV25-1 and TRBJ2-3, the complete variable domain reads EADIYQTPRYLVIGTGKKITLECSQTMGHDKMYWYQQDPGMELHLIHYSYGVNSTEKGDLSSESTVSRIRTEHFPLTLESARPSHTSQYLCASSVGGVTDTQYFGPGTRLTVL.

This sequence joins TRBV2 and TRBJ1-4; D is possibly TRBD1 (5 bases). The germline V gene has CDR1 SNHLY and CDR2 FYNNEI. This CDR3 has 13 residues. Trimming took off 6 bases at V and 10 bases at J, with 15 bases between the two ends. CDR3 in amino acids: CASSPREDGKLFF. As DNA, the CDR3 is TGTGCCAGCAGCCCCAGGGAGGACGGAAAACTGTTTTTT.

The chain recombines TRBV10-2 with TRBJ2-7; no clear D gene. Germline V gives CDR1 WSHSY, CDR2 SAAADI. The V end lost 6 bases, the J end lost 7 bases, and 16 bases lay between the germline ends. The CDR3 covers 13 residues. CDR3 sequence: CASSSLSETEQYF. The CDR3 DNA reads TGCGCCAGCAGCTCCTTGTCGGAGACTGAGCAGTACTTC.

The gene calls are TRBV6-5 and TRBJ2-3; possibly TRBD2 for D (6 bases). The CDR3 has 14 residues. Germline CDR1 is MNHEY and CDR2 is SVGAGI. The V end was cut by 7 bases, the J end by 2 bases, with 13 bases between. In DNA, the CDR3 is TGTGCCAGCACTCCCGGGGGTTCCACAGATACGCAGTATTTT. Amino acids: CASTPGGSTDTQYF.

The V and J genes are TRBV7-2 and TRBJ2-7, with 7 bases lining up with TRBD1. The CDR3 spans 16 residues. The ends lost 1 base at V and 4 bases at J; junction bases unmatched: 10. Germline V gives CDR1 SGHTA, CDR2 FQGNSA. CDR3 nucleotide sequence: TGTGCCAGCAGCTTAGTTCCGACAGGGATGGGTTACGAGCAGTACTTC. It translates to CASSLVPTGMGYEQYF. Full variable domain (remainder filled in from reference TRBV7-2 and TRBJ2-7): GAGVSQSPSNKVTEKGKDVELRCDPISGHTALYWYRQSLGQGLEFLIYFQGNSAPDKSGLPSDRFSAERTGGSVSTLTIQRTQQEDSAVYLCASSLVPTGMGYEQYFGPGTRLTVT.

The V and J genes are TRBV28 and TRBJ1-2; 11 positions match TRBD1. J gave up 7 bases and V 6 bases, and 7 bases lay outside the gene matches. The CDR3 spans 14 residues. In germline, CDR1 is MDHEN, CDR2 SYDVKM. The chain's CDR3 is CASSTGQGVGGYTF. In DNA form, the CDR3 reads TGTGCCAGCAGCACGGGACAGGGGGTAGGTGGCTACACCTTC.

This sequence joins TRBV10-3 and TRBJ2-7; TRBD1 matches 11 bases. CDR3 size: 17 residues. CDR1 is ENHRY and CDR2 is SYGVKD in the germline V gene. V lost 7 bases, J lost 4 bases, and 15 bases stayed unmatched. In DNA, the CDR3 is TGTGCCATCACTCCCGGGACAGGGGGATTTTCCAGTTACGAGCAGTACTTC. This codes for CAITPGTGGFSSYEQYF.

J is TRBJ1-6 and V is TRBV28; 7 bases align to TRBD1. In germline, CDR1 is MDHEN, CDR2 SYDVKM. V dropped 5 bases and J dropped 9; count of bases not matched to a gene: 10. This CDR3 is 15 amino acids long. CDR3 loop: CASSPGTVLGSPLHF. The CDR3 DNA follows: TGTGCCAGCAGTCCCGGGACAGTCTTAGGTTCACCCCTCCACTTT.